Below, 17 T cell receptor beta chains from the same sample are listed, as sequenced in a study of blood T cell repertoires in COVID-19. The table came from immunoSEQ multiplex PCR; TCRdb's copy has only in-frame clones and leaves some out. The sample carries around 280,000 clones, approximately 80% recorded once. Sample: peripheral blood. All receptors derive from a woman between 50 and 59 years old with active or convalescent COVID-19.

The V call is TRBV7-9, the J call TRBJ1-6; 7 positions match TRBD1. CDR3 length: 14 residues. In germline, CDR1 is SEHNR, CDR2 FQNEAQ (reference sequence). The V segment lost 6 bases and the J segment 7 bases; nucleotides outside the gene matches: 6. CDR3 loop: CASSRAGGNSPLHF. CDR3 coding DNA: TGTGCCAGCAGTCGGGCAGGGGGGAATTCACCCCTCCACTTT.

The rearrangement joins TRBV5-4 to TRBJ2-1; 9 bases agree with TRBD2. V shed 3 bases and J 5 bases; nucleotides not matched to a gene: 9. Germline CDR1 is SGHNT and CDR2 is YYREEE (reference sequence). The CDR3 consists of 16 residues. The CDR3 DNA follows: TGTGCCAGCAGCTATGCCGGACTAGCGTCAGACAATGAGCAGTTCTTC. It is translated as CASSYAGLASDNEQFF.

The chain recombines TRBV5-1 with TRBJ1-2; D gene unclear. Germline CDR1 is SGHRS and CDR2 is YFSETQ. The CDR3 has 15 residues. V was pared by 4 bases and J by 0 bases, with 13 bases between. The CDR3 region is CASSRSSSSNYGYTF. As DNA, the CDR3 is TGCGCCAGCAGCCGCTCTTCAAGCTCTAACTATGGCTACACCTTC.

This chain's CDR3 is CASRTGYQDQPQHF. The CDR3 DNA follows: TGTGCCAGCCGGACAGGGTATCAAGATCAGCCCCAGCATTTT. This chain connects TRBV28 to TRBJ1-5, with 8 bases identical to TRBD1. Germline-derived CDR1 and CDR2 are MDHEN and SYDVKM. V lost 8 bases to trimming and J lost 5 bases; unmatched junction nucleotides: 8. This CDR3 is built from 14 residues.

The chain recombines TRBV9 with TRBJ2-1; 9 bases are shared with TRBD1. Trimming took 4 bases from V and 1 from J; bases not matched to a gene: 3. CDR3 length equals 15 residues. The germline CDR1 and CDR2 sequences are SGDLS and YYNGEE. The CDR3 here is CASSLQGASYNEQFF. DNA for the CDR3: TGTGCCAGCAGCCTACAGGGGGCTTCCTACAATGAGCAGTTCTTC.

The V and J genes are TRBV15 and TRBJ1-2, with D possibly TRBD1 on 6 matching bases. The CDR3 covers 14 residues. The ends were cut back, 5 bases at V and 2 bases at J, with 12 bases in the middle. The V gene's germline CDR1 is LNHNV and CDR2 YYDKDF (reference sequence). The CDR3 sequence: CATSSPGQNYGYTF. CDR3 nucleotides: TGTGCCACCAGCTCCCCCGGACAGAACTATGGCTACACCTTC.

This clone occurred many times. This sequence joins TRBV3-1 (or the pseudogene TRBV3-2) and TRBJ2-2; D not certain. V lost 4 bases to trimming and J lost 7 bases, with 4 bases between them. The CDR3 covers 11 residues. CDR1 is LGHDT, CDR2 YNNKEL, per germline (reference sequence). The CDR3 sequence is CASSRGGELFF. The CDR3 DNA is TGTGCCAGCAGCCGCGGCGGGGAGCTGTTTTTT.

The chain links TRBV6-5 to TRBJ1-2; 7 bases are a match to TRBD1. Germline CDR1 reads MNHEY; CDR2 reads SVGAGI. This CDR3 region has 15 residues. V was pared by 2 bases and J by 8 bases, with 11 bases of the junction left unmatched. In DNA form, the CDR3 reads TGTGCCAGCAGTTACGGTGTCAGGGGGTCGCGGGGCTACACCTTC. Residues: CASSYGVRGSRGYTF.

This clone was detected once. The chain has TRBV6-5 and TRBJ2-1, with 8 bases identical to TRBD2. In germline, CDR1 is MNHEY, CDR2 SVGAGI. The V segment lost 6 bases and the J segment 2 bases; nucleotides outside the gene matches: 6. This CDR3 has 15 amino acids. CDR3 in DNA: TGTGCCAGCAGACCATCCGGGAGGGCCTACAATGAGCAGTTCTTC. Amino acids: CASRPSGRAYNEQFF.

This rearrangement joins TRBV14 to TRBJ2-3; TRBD2 agrees at 10 bases. This CDR3 is built from 18 residues. Germline CDR1 SGHDN, CDR2 FVKESK. V shed 4 bases and J 0 bases; nucleotides not matched to a gene: 10. The CDR3 reads CASSPRAGGPRSTDTQYF. Written as DNA, the CDR3 is TGTGCCAGCAGCCCCCGAGCGGGAGGGCCAAGGAGCACAGATACGCAGTATTTT.

The V gene is TRBV29-1, the J gene TRBJ1-2; 7 bases fit TRBD1. The germline V gene has CDR1 SQVTM and CDR2 ANQGSEA. The CDR3 loop spans 15 amino acids. Trimming at V came to 4 bases and at J to 0 bases, leaving 8 bases not matched to a gene. The CDR3 region is CSVGQGLLPNYGYTF. Here the CDR3 DNA reads TGCAGCGTTGGACAGGGCTTACTCCCTAACTATGGCTACACCTTC.

The CDR3: CASSQEFRRSSYNSPLHF. The CDR3 region has the DNA TGTGCCAGCAGCCAAGAATTCCGACGGAGCTCCTATAATTCACCCCTCCACTTT. The chain employs TRBV3-1 (or the pseudogene TRBV3-2) and TRBJ1-6; no definite D call. The V gene's germline CDR1 is LGHDT and CDR2 YNNKEL (reference sequence). Trimming removed 0 bases from V and 0 bases from J, with 12 bases in between. The CDR3 length is 18 residues.

CDR3 region: CASSEVRGPTNTEAFF. The CDR3 nucleotides are TGTGCCAGCAGTGAAGTCAGGGGACCGACGAACACTGAAGCTTTCTTT. The chain combines TRBV6-1 with TRBJ1-1, with D tentatively TRBD1 (6 bases). There are 16 residues in the CDR3. CDR1 is MNHNS, CDR2 SASEGT, per germline. The V gene lost 1 base and the J gene lost 1 base, with 13 bases spanning the gap.

The chain couples TRBV19 to TRBJ1-1; D is perhaps TRBD1 (6 bases). Trimming took 5 bases from V and 8 from J, leaving 15 bases between them. The CDR3 sequence is 13 residues long. Per the germline V gene, CDR1 is LNHDA and CDR2 is SQIVND (reference sequence). CDR3 sequence: CASSANRVGEAFF. For the CDR3, the DNA is TGTGCCAGTAGTGCTAACAGGGTGGGAGAAGCTTTCTTT.

The sample holds many counts of this clone. This rearrangement joins TRBV6-5 to TRBJ1-1; the D is unclear. Looked up from germline, CDR1 is MNHEY and CDR2 is SVGAGI. The V end was cut by 7 bases, the J end by 1 base, with 13 bases between. The CDR3 runs 14 residues. The CDR3 reads CASIWATANTEAFF. In DNA form, the CDR3 reads TGTGCCAGCATATGGGCCACCGCGAACACTGAAGCTTTCTTT.

The rearrangement joins TRBV5-8 to TRBJ2-5, with D possibly matching TRBD2 (6 bases). The CDR3 runs 14 residues. V dropped 1 base and J dropped 4 bases, with 11 bases sitting between them. Germline V gene lookup returns CDR1 SGHTS and CDR2 YDEGEE. The CDR3 region has the DNA TGTGCCAGCAGCTTGCCGGGAGAGGGAGAGACCCAGTACTTC. Translating it yields CASSLPGEGETQYF.

This sequence joins TRBV2 and TRBJ1-4; D ambiguous. The V and J ends lost 7 bases and 0 bases respectively, with 6 bases between them. Per the germline V gene, CDR1 is SNHLY and CDR2 is FYNNEI. The CDR3 loop spans 13 amino acids. CDR3 protein: CASTRATNEKLFF. DNA of the CDR3: TGTGCCAGCACCCGAGCAACTAATGAAAAACTGTTTTTT.